Listed here are 24 T cell receptor beta chains from one sample, sequenced in a study of T cell clonality in common variable immunodeficiency. Profiling relied on immunoSEQ multiplex PCR, and the TCRdb table lists in-frame clones only, not all of them. Observed in the sample are approximately 81,000 clones, none of them singletons. Input material: peripheral blood mononuclear cells. These receptor sequences come from a person aged 18 to 70 in good health.

This clone has ten or more counts. The observed sequence ends 3 residues before the CDR3 terminus, with the missing tail filled in from the germline J gene. The chain has TRBV7-2 and TRBJ2-2; the D gene is possibly TRBD2 (6 bases). Trimming removed 2 bases at V and 3 bases at J, with 10 bases between. The CDR3 extends over 15 amino acids. The germline gives CDR1 SGHTA, CDR2 FQGNSA. CDR3 DNA, as far as it was read: TGTGCCAGCAGCTTATACGGGGGAGACACCGGGGAG. Its translation is CASSLYGGDTGE. The entire CDR3 sequence reads CASSLYGGDTGELFF.

This clone was detected only a few times. From the germline J gene comes the end of the CDR3, since the read stops 3 residues before it. V usage is TRBV19 and J usage is TRBJ1-5, with 12 bases that match TRBD1. This CDR3 has 14 residues. CDR1 and CDR2 (germline): LNHDA, SQIVND (reference sequence). The V and J ends lost 9 bases and 5 bases, in that order; junction bases with no gene match: 5. The chain's CDR3 is CARAGTGGDQPQHF. The DNA read from the CDR3 is TGTGCCAGGGCCGGGACAGGGGGCGATCAGCCC.

This clone came up many times. The read ends 3 residues before the CDR3 terminus; that terminus is restored from the germline J gene. The rearrangement uses TRBV7-2 and TRBJ1-3; tentative D call: TRBD1 (6 bases). V lost 5 bases and J 0 bases, leaving 11 bases between the germline ends. The CDR3 loop spans 15 amino acids. The germline CDR1 and CDR2 sequences are SGHTA and FQGNSA. The DNA read from the CDR3 is TGTGCCAGCAGCCTAACAGGGAACTCTGGAAACACC. Translating it yields CASSLTGNSGNT. The entire CDR3 protein reads CASSLTGNSGNTIYF.

At least ten counts were recorded for this clone. The missing CDR3 end, 3 residues past where the read stops, is filled in from the germline J gene. This chain links TRBV18 with TRBJ2-7, with D possibly being TRBD1 (6 bases). Trimming left V 3 bases short and J 3 bases short, with 15 bases between. From germline, CDR1 is KGHSH and CDR2 LQKENI. This CDR3 contains 15 residues. The CDR3 loop is CASSPYGQTNYEQYF. The DNA read from the CDR3 is TGTGCCAGCTCACCTTACGGACAGACCAACTACGAG.

This clone showed up many times. The read ends 3 residues before the CDR3 terminus; that terminus is restored from the germline J gene. The chain has TRBV5-1 and TRBJ2-3; D is undetermined. Germline loops: CDR1 SGHRS, CDR2 YFSETQ. This CDR3 spans 13 amino acids. V lost 4 bases and J lost 2, with 8 bases in between. The CDR3 protein is CASSPRLTDTQYF. The part of the CDR3 DNA that was read is TGCGCCAGCAGCCCCAGACTCACAGATACG.

In this sample, this clone turned up many times. The CDR3 end is not reached by the read, which stops 3 residues before it; the germline J gene fills it in. The J gene is TRBJ2-3, the V gene TRBV7-3, with D tentatively TRBD1 (6 bases). Trimming stripped 5 bases from V and 2 bases from J, with 11 bases between. Germline V gives CDR1 SGHTA, CDR2 FQGTGA. This CDR3 region has 14 residues. Here the CDR3 reads CASSPWDNTDTQYF. The part of the CDR3 DNA that was read is TGTGCCAGCAGCCCATGGGACAACACAGATACG.

This clone was seen repeatedly, ten times or more. The read gets to within 3 residues of the CDR3 end, and the germline J gene fills in the rest. The chain employs TRBV7-2 and TRBJ1-1; unclear D gene. Germline V CDR1 and CDR2: SGHTA, FQGNSA. Trimming cost V 5 bases and J 1 base, with 11 bases left between them. The CDR3 spans 14 residues. The sequenced part of the CDR3 DNA is TGTGCCAGCAGCCTAGACATAAGGAACACTGAA. Translation gives CASSLDIRNTE. In full, the CDR3 is CASSLDIRNTEAFF.

This clone was detected many times. The read falls 3 residues short of the CDR3 end, and the missing part is taken from the germline J gene. The chain couples TRBV20-1 to TRBJ2-7; 8 bases match TRBD1. J was trimmed by 4 bases and V by 1 base; bases with no gene match: 6. Germline V gene lookup returns CDR1 DFQATT and CDR2 SNEGSKA (reference sequence). The CDR3 loop spans 14 amino acids. The CDR3 bases that were read are TGCAGTGCTAGAGGGAGGACAGGGATGTACGAG. Translated: CSARGRTGMYE. The entire CDR3 protein is CSARGRTGMYEQYF.

At least ten counts were recorded for this clone. Its ends do not fully match the called genes, so a read error is possible. The read ends 3 residues before the CDR3 terminus; that terminus is restored from the germline J gene. This chain uses TRBV4-2 with TRBJ2-1; 9 positions agree with TRBD2. The CDR3 covers 17 residues. CDR1 and CDR2 from the germline V gene are LGHNA and YNFKEQ. The CDR3 protein is CASSQEASGIIIDEQFF. The part of the CDR3 DNA that was read is TGCGCCAGCAGCCAAGAAGCTAGCGGGATTATTATCGATGAG.

At least ten counts were recorded for this clone. The sequenced fragment ends 3 residues before the CDR3 boundary, so the rest is inferred from the germline J gene. This sequence joins TRBV5-1 and TRBJ2-1; 14 bases align to TRBD2. The trim removed 3 bases at V and 9 bases at J, leaving 5 bases unmatched. Germline V lookup: CDR1 SGHRS, CDR2 YFSETQ. CDR3 size: 15 residues. CDR3 DNA, as far as it was read: TGCGCCAGCAGCTCGGGACTAGCGGGAGTCGTTGAG. It is translated as CASSSGLAGVVE. The whole CDR3 reads CASSSGLAGVVEQFF.

This clone was seen repeatedly, ten times or more. The read ends 3 residues before the CDR3 terminus; that terminus is restored from the germline J gene. The genes are TRBV9 and TRBJ1-2; a weak D match, TRBD1 (5 bases). CDR3 length: 14 amino acids. Looked up from germline, CDR1 is SGDLS and CDR2 is YYNGEE. Trimming pared 0 bases from V and 3 bases from J, leaving 9 bases between. The CDR3 reads CASSVGGGDYGYTF. The DNA read from the CDR3 is TGTGCCAGCAGCGTAGGGGGAGGGGACTATGGC. The entire variable domain, with the rest obtained from reference TRBV9 and TRBJ1-2, is as follows: DSGVTQTPKHLITATGQRVTLRCSPRSGDLSVYWYQQSLDQGLQFLIQYYNGEERAKGNILERFSAQQFPDLHSELNLSSLELGDSALYFCASSVGGGDYGYTFGSGTRLTVV.

This clone has a count of ten or more. The CDR3 end lies 3 residues beyond the end of the read and is filled in from the germline J gene. The chain joins TRBV28 to TRBJ1-2; D may be TRBD1 (5 bases). From germline, CDR1 is MDHEN and CDR2 SYDVKM. This CDR3 comprises 11 residues. CDR3 bases read: TGTGCCAGCAGTTGGCGGGGCGGC. This codes for CASSWRGG. The whole CDR3 protein is CASSWRGGYTF.

The table lists this clone with many counts. Partial CDR3 DNA: TGTGCCAGTAGTCCCCTGGCGGGGATCACTGAA. This sequence encodes CASSPLAGITE. The complete CDR3 protein is CASSPLAGITEAFF. The genes are TRBV19 and TRBJ1-1; D is undetermined. The CDR3 end falls 3 residues outside the read, so it is completed with the germline J gene. There are 14 residues in the CDR3. V lost 5 bases to trimming and J lost 4 bases, with 14 bases between them. Germline V lookup: CDR1 LNHDA, CDR2 SQIVND (reference sequence).

This clone was counted a few times. The read gets to within 3 residues of the CDR3 end, and the germline J gene fills in the rest. The rearrangement links TRBV19 to TRBJ2-7, with TRBD1 matching 10 bases. The trim removed 9 bases at V and 4 bases at J, leaving 6 bases unmatched. Germline V CDR1 and CDR2: LNHDA, SQIVND (reference sequence). The CDR3 has 13 amino acids. Incomplete CDR3 DNA: TGTGCCAGCCAGGACAGGGGGAAGTACGAG. Translating gives CASQDRGKYE. The whole CDR3 sequence reads CASQDRGKYEQYF.

In this sample, this clone turned up many times. The missing CDR3 end, 3 residues past where the read stops, is filled in from the germline J gene. The rearrangement joins TRBV29-1 to TRBJ1-1; 7 bases map to TRBD1. The germline gives CDR1 SQVTM, CDR2 ANQGSEA. The CDR3 covers 14 residues. J was trimmed by 1 base and V by 6 bases; bases with no gene match: 8. The CDR3 region is CSVHRQGRNTEAFF. The sequenced part of the CDR3 DNA is TGCAGCGTCCATCGACAGGGCAGGAACACTGAA.

This clone was counted ten times or more. The CDR3 is cut off 3 residues early in the read; its end comes from the germline J gene. The chain has TRBV18 and TRBJ2-3; 9 bases match TRBD2. Germline CDR1 and CDR2: KGHSH and LQKENI. Germline trimming cut 2 bases from V and 3 bases from J; bases unmatched to any gene: 6. This CDR3 contains 16 residues. The chain's CDR3 is CASSPVAGELTDTQYF. The CDR3 DNA, read in part, is TGTGCCAGCTCACCAGTAGCGGGAGAGTTGACAGATACG.

This clone was seen repeatedly, ten times or more. Read sequence stops 3 residues before the CDR3 end, and the germline J gene provides the missing end. V usage is TRBV7-3 and J usage is TRBJ1-5, with 7 bases fitting TRBD1. Germline CDR1 SGHTA, CDR2 FQGTGA. Unmatched junction bases numbered 10, after V lost 5 bases and J lost 3 bases. CDR3 length equals 16 residues. The DNA read from the CDR3 is TGTGCCAGCAGCCTCCTTGGGGGACAGCACAATCAGCCC. It encodes CASSLLGGQHNQP. The full CDR3 reads CASSLLGGQHNQPQHF. Filled out from reference TRBV7-3 and TRBJ1-5, the complete variable domain reads GAGVSQTPSNKVTEKGKYVELRCDPISGHTALYWYRQSLGQGPEFLIYFQGTGAADDSGLPNDRFFAVRPEGSVSTLKIQRTERGDSAVYLCASSLLGGQHNQPQHFGDGTRLSIL.

Ten or more counts support this clone. From the germline J gene comes the end of the CDR3, since the read stops 3 residues before it. V usage is TRBV20-1 and J usage is TRBJ2-5; 10 bases fit TRBD2. Germline CDR1 is DFQATT and CDR2 is SNEGSKA (reference sequence). The CDR3 covers 15 residues. Germline trimming cut 2 bases from V and 0 bases from J; bases unmatched to any gene: 3. The CDR3 loop reads CSARSGLADQETQYF. CDR3 DNA (partial): TGCAGTGCTAGATCTGGACTAGCGGACCAAGAGACC.

This clone was recorded many times. Read data end 3 residues before the CDR3 end; the end is taken from the germline J gene. The chain combines TRBV6-2 or TRBV6-3 with TRBJ1-1; D is ambiguous. The V and J ends lost 4 bases and 3 bases respectively, with 6 bases between them. From germline, CDR1 is MNHEY and CDR2 SVGEGT. The CDR3 is made up of 12 amino acids. CDR3 bases read: TGTGCCAGCAGTTCCTCCGACACTGAA. It is translated as CASSSSDTE. The full CDR3 reads CASSSSDTEAFF.

This clone occurred many times. The CDR3 end is not reached by the read, which stops 3 residues before it; the germline J gene fills it in. The chain is built from TRBV19 and TRBJ2-7; 7 nucleotides agree with TRBD2. J was trimmed by 0 bases and V by 0 bases; bases with no gene match: 2. The CDR3 loop spans 15 amino acids. CDR1 and CDR2 (germline): LNHDA, SQIVND (reference sequence). Partial CDR3 DNA: TGTGCCAGTAGTATAGATGGGACTAACTCCTACGAG. Its translation: CASSIDGTNSYE. The full CDR3 protein reads CASSIDGTNSYEQYF.

In its sample, this clone was seen many times. The read terminates 3 residues ahead of where the CDR3 ends, so the germline J gene completes it. This chain links TRBV7-2 with TRBJ2-1, with unresolved D. Germline lookup yields CDR1 SGHTA and CDR2 FQGNSA. V was clipped by 1 base and J by 8 bases, with 12 bases between them. CDR3 length: 14 amino acids. The CDR3 DNA, read in part, is TGTGCCAGCAGCTTAGGGCCGGGTGGAGATGAG. This sequence encodes CASSLGPGGDE. The full CDR3 protein is CASSLGPGGDEQFF.

This clone was seen at least ten times. The CDR3 bases that were read are TGTGCCAGTAGTTTATTCGGGACAGGGGCGCCCTATGAG. This codes for CASSLFGTGAPYE. The full CDR3 sequence reads CASSLFGTGAPYEQFF. The rearrangement uses TRBV19 and TRBJ2-1, with 10 bases fitting TRBD1. The sequenced fragment ends 3 residues before the CDR3 boundary, so the rest is inferred from the germline J gene. The CDR3 contains 16 residues. Trimming took 5 bases from V and 8 from J; bases not matched to a gene: 12. Germline V gene sequence: CDR1 LNHDA, CDR2 SQIVND (reference sequence).

This clone was seen at least ten times. A read error may produce the germline difference seen at one junction end. Read coverage stops 3 residues before the CDR3 terminus; the germline J gene supplies the remainder. V is TRBV4-2 and J is TRBJ2-3; D unclear. Germline CDR1 is LGHNA and CDR2 is YNFKEQ. This CDR3 is 14 amino acids long. The sequenced CDR3 bases are TGCGCCAGCAGCCAAGAAGGCGGTCCAGATACG. It is translated as CASSQEGGPDT. In full, the CDR3 is CASSQEGGPDTQYF.

This clone has at least ten counts. The CDR3 end falls 3 residues outside the read, so it is completed with the germline J gene. The chain is built from TRBV5-1 and TRBJ2-7; TRBD1 matches 10 bases. V lost 4 bases and J lost 2; bases outside the gene matches: 3. Germline V lookup: CDR1 SGHRS, CDR2 YFSETQ. This CDR3 spans 14 amino acids. The CDR3 loop is CASSIGTGAYEQYF. The DNA read from the CDR3 is TGCGCCAGCAGCATTGGGACAGGGGCCTACGAG.